The clone carrying this T cell receptor (beta chain) was seen repeatedly, ten times or more. Its specificity is not known. The record originates from a study of CD8 T cells in ankylosing spondylitis. Study observations and caveats: The authors reported significant enrichment of disease-linked clones in matched ankylosing spondylitis synovial fluid. Among TCR beta sequences, a motif of eight or nine highly homologous variants appeared characteristic of ankylosing spondylitis blood. Disease-linked clones were CD8+ and relatively rare in peripheral blood.

Each TCR beta library was made by quantitative 5'-RACE that incorporated molecular barcodes. MiXCR was run by TCRdb on the 5' RACE reads, yielding one entry per CDR3 protein. The sample includes hundreds of thousands of distinct CDR3 sequences, 25% to 30% of them seen just once. Germline V gives CDR1 SGHTA, CDR2 FQGNSA. After removal of 5 bases from V and 4 bases from J, the junction contained 4 bases not matched to a gene. This CDR3 is 16 amino acids long. The chain employs TRBV7-2 and TRBJ2-2; 13 bases fit TRBD2. The TCR sequence derives from a male donor with ankylosing spondylitis or in good health (not recorded which). The sample taken for sequencing was blood, either unsorted or a sorted T cell fraction (not recorded which). As DNA, the CDR3 is TGTGCCAGCAGCCGTACTAGCGGGAGGGGCACCGGGGAGCTGTTTTTT. Translating gives CASSRTSGRGTGELFF.